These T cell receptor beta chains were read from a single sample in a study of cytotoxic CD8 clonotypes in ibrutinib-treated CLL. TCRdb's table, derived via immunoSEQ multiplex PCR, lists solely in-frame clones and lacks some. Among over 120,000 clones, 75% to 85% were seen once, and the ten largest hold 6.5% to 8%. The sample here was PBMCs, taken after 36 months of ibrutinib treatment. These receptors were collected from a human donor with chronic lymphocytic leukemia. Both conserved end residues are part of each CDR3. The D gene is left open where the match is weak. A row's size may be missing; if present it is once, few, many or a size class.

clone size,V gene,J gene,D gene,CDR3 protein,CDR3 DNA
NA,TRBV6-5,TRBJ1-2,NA,CASSYPFAAPDGYTF,TGTGCCAGCAGTTACCCCTTTGCGGCCCCCGATGGCTACACCTTC
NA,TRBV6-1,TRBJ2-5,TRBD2,CASSARGVEETQYF,TGTGCCAGCAGTGCCCGGGGGGTGGAGGAGACCCAGTACTTC
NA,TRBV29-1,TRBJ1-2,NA,CSVDGVATAGEFYGYTF,TGCAGCGTTGATGGCGTAGCCACGGCGGGGGAGTTCTATGGCTACACCTTC
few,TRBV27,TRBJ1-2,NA,CASSLQGTNYGYTF,TGTGCCAGCAGTTTACAGGGAACTAACTATGGCTACACCTTC
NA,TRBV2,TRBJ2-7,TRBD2,CASSEGLAGSYEQYF,TGTGCCAGCAGTGAAGGGCTAGCGGGGTCCTACGAGCAGTACTTC
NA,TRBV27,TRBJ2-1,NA,CASSLRTVPEQFF,TGTGCCAGCAGTTTACGGACAGTCCCTGAGCAGTTCTTC
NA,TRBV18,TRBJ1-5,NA,CASSPEQGSHQPQHF,TGTGCCAGCTCACCAGAACAGGGCTCCCATCAGCCCCAGCATTTT
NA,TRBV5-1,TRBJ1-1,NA,CASSHPGSNTEAFF,TGCGCCAGCAGCCACCCAGGGTCTAACACTGAAGCTTTCTTT
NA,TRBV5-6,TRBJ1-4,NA,CASSERGRPNEKLFF,TGTGCCAGCAGCGAGAGGGGACGGCCTAATGAAAAACTGTTTTTT
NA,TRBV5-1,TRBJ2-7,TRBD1,CASSRTGQLSSYEQYF,TGCGCCAGCAGCAGGACGGGACAGCTAAGCTCCTACGAGCAGTACTTC
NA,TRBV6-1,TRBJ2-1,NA,CASSWVDRGEQFF,TGTGCCAGCAGTTGGGTGGACCGGGGCGAGCAGTTCTTC
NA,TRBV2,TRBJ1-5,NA,CARREDSHSNQPQHF,TGTGCCAGGAGAGAGGACAGTCATAGCAATCAGCCCCAGCATTTT
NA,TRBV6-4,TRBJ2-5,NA,CASSDRGGQETQYF,TGTGCCAGCAGCGACAGGGGAGGGCAAGAGACCCAGTACTTC
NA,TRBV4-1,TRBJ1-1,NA,CASSHPDSGRTEAFF,TGCGCCAGCAGCCACCCCGACAGCGGGCGGACTGAAGCTTTCTTT
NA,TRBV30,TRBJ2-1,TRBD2,CAWSVLSLAGVDEQFF,TGTGCCTGGAGTGTATTGAGTCTAGCGGGAGTCGATGAGCAGTTCTTC
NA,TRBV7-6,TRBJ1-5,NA,CASSLGQGNQPQHF,TGTGCCAGCAGCTTAGGACAGGGCAATCAGCCCCAGCATTTT
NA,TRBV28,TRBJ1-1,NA,CASSLGDNRGTEAFF,TGTGCCAGCAGTTTAGGGGACAACCGGGGGACTGAAGCTTTCTTT
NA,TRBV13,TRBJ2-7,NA,CASSLVGTQSYEQYF,TGTGCCAGCAGCTTAGTCGGGACACAATCCTACGAGCAGTACTTC
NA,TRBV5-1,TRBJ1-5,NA,CASSFTHRRYSNQPQHF,TGCGCCAGCAGCTTCACTCACCGGCGTTATAGCAATCAGCCCCAGCATTTT
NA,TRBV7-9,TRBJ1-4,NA,CASSPAATNEKLFF,TGTGCCAGCAGCCCCGCGGCAACTAATGAAAAACTGTTTTTT
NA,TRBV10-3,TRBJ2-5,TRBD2,CAISVSSGSRETQYF,TGTGCCATCAGTGTCTCTAGCGGGAGCAGGGAGACCCAGTACTTC
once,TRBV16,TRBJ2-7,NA,CASGRPPRQYF,TGTGCCAGCGGCCGGCCCCCGCGGCAGTACTTC
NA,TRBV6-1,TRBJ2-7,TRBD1,CASRHGTANSYEQYF,TGTGCCAGCAGACACGGGACAGCCAACTCCTACGAGCAGTACTTC
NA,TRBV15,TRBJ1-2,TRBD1,CATSRDDRERGGYTF,TGTGCCACCAGCAGAGACGACAGGGAGCGAGGGGGCTACACCTTC
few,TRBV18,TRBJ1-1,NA,CASSPAGFGTEAFF,TGTGCCAGCTCACCGGCGGGATTTGGCACTGAAGCTTTCTTT
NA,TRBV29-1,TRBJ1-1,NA,CSVGEGWNTEAFF,TGCAGCGTTGGGGAGGGCTGGAACACTGAAGCTTTCTTT
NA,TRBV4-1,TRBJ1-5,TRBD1,CASSPGTATSRPQHF,TGCGCCAGCAGCCCCGGGACAGCAACCTCTCGTCCCCAGCATTTT
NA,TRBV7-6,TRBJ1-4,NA,CASSLVGSYNEKLFF,TGTGCCAGCAGCTTAGTAGGGAGCTATAATGAAAAACTGTTTTTT
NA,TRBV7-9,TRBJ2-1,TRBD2,CASSSGLASYNEQFF,TGTGCCAGCAGCTCCGGACTAGCGAGCTACAATGAGCAGTTCTTC
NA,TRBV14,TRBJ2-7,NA,CASSHTGPSYEQYF,TGTGCCAGCAGCCACACGGGACCTTCCTACGAGCAGTACTTC
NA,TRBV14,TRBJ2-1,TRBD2,CASSHLLAGGINEQFF,TGTGCCAGCAGCCACTTACTAGCGGGAGGTATCAATGAGCAGTTCTTC
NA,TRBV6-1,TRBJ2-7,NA,CGTKWDNSYEQYF,TGTGGAACCAAGTGGGACAACTCCTACGAGCAGTACTTC
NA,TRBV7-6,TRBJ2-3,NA,CASSLAVDTQYF,TGTGCCAGCAGCTTAGCCGTAGATACGCAGTATTTT
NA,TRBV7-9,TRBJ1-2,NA,CASSFVGLNYGYTF,TGTGCCAGCAGCTTCGTCGGATTGAACTATGGCTACACCTTC
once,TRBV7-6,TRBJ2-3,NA,CASSLLFRQGLRTDTQYF,TGTGCCAGCAGCTTATTATTCAGACAGGGACTTCGGACAGATACGCAGTATTTT
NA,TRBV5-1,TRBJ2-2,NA,CASSFAVANTGELFF,TGCGCCAGCAGTTTTGCAGTCGCGAACACCGGGGAGCTGTTTTTT
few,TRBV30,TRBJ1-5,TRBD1,CAWSVPGTGGVQPQHF,TGTGCCTGGAGTGTCCCCGGGACAGGGGGGGTTCAGCCCCAGCATTTT
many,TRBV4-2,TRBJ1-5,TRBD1,CASSQESGQGDQPQHF,TGTGCCAGCAGCCAAGAGTCGGGACAGGGGGACCAGCCCCAGCATTTT
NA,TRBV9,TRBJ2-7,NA,CASSQEGLFYEQYF,TGTGCCAGCAGCCAAGAAGGTCTCTTCTACGAGCAGTACTTC
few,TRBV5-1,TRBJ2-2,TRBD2,CASSLRALAGNTGELFF,TGCGCCAGCAGCTTGAGGGCACTAGCGGGTAACACCGGGGAGCTGTTTTTT
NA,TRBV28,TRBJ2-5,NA,CASSWGARETQYF,TGTGCCAGCAGTTGGGGAGCCCGAGAGACCCAGTACTTC
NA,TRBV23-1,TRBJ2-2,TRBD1,CASSLGQGIANTGELFF,TGCGCCAGCAGTCTAGGACAGGGGATTGCGAACACCGGGGAGCTGTTTTTT
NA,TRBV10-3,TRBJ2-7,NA,CAISETSYEQYF,TGTGCCATCAGTGAGACTTCCTACGAGCAGTACTTC
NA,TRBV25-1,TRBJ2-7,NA,CASSEYVVHEQYF,TGTGCCAGCAGTGAATACGTGGTCCACGAGCAGTACTTC
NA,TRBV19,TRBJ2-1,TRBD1,CASSIGDSSYNEQFF,TGTGCCAGTAGTATCGGGGACAGCTCCTACAATGAGCAGTTCTTC
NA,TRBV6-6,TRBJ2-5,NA,CASSFVETQYF,TGTGCCAGCAGTTTCGTAGAGACCCAGTACTTC
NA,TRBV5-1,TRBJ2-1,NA,CASSFPTPEEQFF,TGCGCCAGCAGCTTTCCTACCCCGGAAGAGCAGTTCTTC
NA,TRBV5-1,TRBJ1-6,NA,CASSLADGNSPLHF,TGCGCCAGCAGCTTGGCGGACGGGAATTCACCCCTCCACTTT
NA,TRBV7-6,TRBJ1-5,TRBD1,CASSLGTGAGQPQHF,TGTGCCAGCAGCCTTGGGACAGGGGCTGGTCAGCCCCAGCATTTT
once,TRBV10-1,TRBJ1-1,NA,CASSDRVSGTEAFF,TGCGCCAGCAGCGATAGGGTTTCGGGCACTGAAGCTTTCTTT
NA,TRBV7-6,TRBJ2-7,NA,CASSQAAGTRTYEQYF,TGTGCCAGCAGTCAAGCCGCCGGGACACGTACCTACGAGCAGTACTTC
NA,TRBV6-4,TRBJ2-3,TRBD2,CASSPGAGDTDTQYF,TGTGCCAGCAGTCCGGGAGCGGGGGACACAGATACGCAGTATTTT
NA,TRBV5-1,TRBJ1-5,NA,CASSLAGLGNQPQHF,TGCGCCAGCAGCTTGGCAGGTTTGGGCAATCAGCCCCAGCATTTT
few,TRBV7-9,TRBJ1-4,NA,CASSPATNEKLFF,TGTGCCAGCAGCCCAGCCACTAATGAAAAACTGTTTTTT